This TCR beta chain came from a study of blood T cell repertoires in COVID-19. Study in general: The samples span acute and convalescent COVID-19 from the United States, Italy and Spain.

The CDR3 covers 13 residues. V was pared by 0 bases and J by 7 bases, with 7 bases between. The germline V gene has CDR1 LGHNT and CDR2 FRNRAP. TCRdb's table, derived via immunoSEQ multiplex PCR, lists solely in-frame clones and lacks some. Of a few hundred thousand clones in the sample, more than 75% were seen once. What was sequenced was PBMCs or T cells enriched from blood (not recorded which). J is TRBJ1-5 and V is TRBV12-5; D call uncertain. The TCR comes from a man aged 30 to 39 who had recovered from COVID-19. The CDR3 nucleotides read TGTGCTAGTGGTTTGGTAATCGGGCAGCCCCAGCATTTT. As protein: CASGLVIGQPQHF.